This TCR beta chain was found in a study of beta chain features in type 1 diabetes. Whole-study context: All samples yielded around 99 million examined sorted cells. Overall study findings and caveats: Moderately but significantly shorter TCRB CDR3s were found in Type 1 diabetes patients in all four CD4+ subsets.

The investigators reverse transcribed all of the isolated RNA, so they sequenced expressed TCRB transcripts. Sequenced by immunoSEQ multiplex PCR; TCRdb stores in-frame clones only, minus some. The sample has hundreds of thousands of clones, 14% seen once. Of note for this clone: Its antigen is currently unknown.

Germline CDR1 and CDR2: SGHAT and FQNNGV. This CDR3 contains 15 residues. V was cut by 5 bases and J by 1 base, with 14 bases left in between. Every donor provided one heparinised blood draw, which averaged approximately 100 mL. Cells sorted by CD45RO/CCR7/CD25/CD127/CD95/CD27 comprised CD4+ naive, central memory, regulatory and stem cell-like memory cells. This TCR came from a man aged 25-45 years in good health. The sequencing sample was made of central memory CD4+ T cells from blood. The rearrangement links TRBV11-2 to TRBJ1-1, with D perhaps TRBD1 (6 bases). CDR3 in amino acids: CASSQEGGWNTEAFF. In nucleotides, the CDR3 is TGTGCCAGCAGCCAAGAAGGGGGGTGGAACACTGAAGCTTTCTTT.